This TCR beta chain was identified in a study of regulatory T cells in long-lasting Graves disease. V was cut by 3 bases and J by 3 bases, with 15 bases left in between. CDR3 length: 15 amino acids. CDR1 DFQATT and CDR2 SNEGSKA come from the germline V gene (reference sequence). Regarding the study as a whole: Sampling was limited to peripheral blood rather than thyroid tissue.

This clonotype has at least ten counts. Its specificity is unknown. Arm-PCR of CDR3 regions with iRepertoire HTBI primers generated TCR beta libraries. TCRdb reanalysed the multiplex PCR reads using MiXCR and keeps one entry per CDR3 protein. The sample records 420,000 or so distinct CDR3 sequences, less than 20% being singletons. Time point specified: newly diagnosed GD, antithyroid drugs for less than 3 months. From PBMCs, RNA was extracted and then used to make the TCR library. The data were also submitted as part of a second study, on T cells in Graves' hyperthyroidism and ophthalmopathy. According to that study: In making diagnoses, clinical symptoms, serum thyroxine and TRAb, thyroid ultrasound and orbital computed tomography were all used. Prediction of ophthalmopathy progression came a median around 6.1 months pre-onset.

The rearrangement uses TRBV20-1 and TRBJ2-1, with D possibly matching TRBD2 (6 bases). This TCR was sampled from a woman aged 18-29 years with Graves disease. The material sequenced was peripheral blood mononuclear cells (PBMCs), taken at new diagnosis, from a patient treated with antithyroid drugs. CDR3 nucleotide sequence: TGCAGTGCTAGGCCCGTCGGGAGAGGCTACAATGAGCAGTTCTTC. Amino acid sequence: CSARPVGRGYNEQFF.